These 19 T cell receptor beta chains came from one sample sequenced in a study of CXCR3-negative and CXCR3-positive naive CD8 T cells (dated by TCRdb to the late 2010s). Results and caveats for the whole study, not just this receptor: TRB CDR3s from CXCR3-positive naive cells showed higher hydrophobicity (lower Kidera factor 4), lower energy, and higher strength and volume indices than CXCR3-negative naive cells.

TCRdb lists the instrument as NextSeq 550. The Human TCR Profiling Kit (MiLaboratory) was used to make UMI-labeled 5' RACE TRB cDNA libraries. The reads were reprocessed in TCRdb, with one entry per CDR3 protein sequence and no accompanying DNA. The table held for this sample gives some 120,000 distinct CDR3 sequences. Under 0.75% of the sample comes from the top ten. Their antigens are not known. Sequencing was done on a sample of naive CXCR3+ CD8+ T cells from blood. The cell subset or site label, read with the paper, signifies: CD45RO-CCR7+CD27+CD95- naive CD8+ T cells expressing CXCR3 (TNR3+). The receptors here all came from a human donor in good health. Some clones in this sample may be carry-over from other donors' samples.

The chain links TRBV20-1 to TRBJ1-2; as DNA is missing, the TRBD1 call by TCRdb cannot be tested. In germline, CDR1 is DFQATT, CDR2 SNEGSKA (reference sequence). The CDR3 is 17 residues long. CDR3 sequence: CSASDGGTARFSEGYTF.

The chain employs TRBV10-3 and TRBJ2-6; TCRdb returns TRBD1, unconfirmable since there is no DNA. The CDR3 extends over 15 amino acids. The germline gives CDR1 ENHRY, CDR2 SYGVKD. The CDR3 sequence is CAIGPDRAGANVLTF.

The rearrangement uses TRBV9 and TRBJ2-7; TCRdb's D call, TRBD1, is unchecked because there is no DNA. The CDR3 length is 13 residues. The germline CDR1 and CDR2 sequences are SGDLS and YYNGEE. CDR3 amino acids: CASSVSQGYEQYF. Filled out from reference TRBV9 and TRBJ2-7, the complete variable domain reads DSGVTQTPKHLITATGQRVTLRCSPRSGDLSVYWYQQSLDQGLQFLIQYYNGEERAKGNILERFSAQQFPDLHSELNLSSLELGDSALYFCASSVSQGYEQYFGPGTRLTVT.

This CDR3 is CASSKVGTGELFF. V usage is TRBV21-1 and J usage is TRBJ2-2. TRBV21-1 is a documented pseudogene. The CDR3 has 13 residues.

The genes are TRBV28 and TRBJ2-3. The CDR3 consists of 13 residues. Germline V gives CDR1 MDHEN, CDR2 SYDVKM. CDR3 in amino acids: CASSSQNSDTQYF.

V and J are TRBV29-1 and TRBJ2-7. The CDR3 covers 12 residues. Germline CDR1 is SQVTM and CDR2 is ANQGSEA. The CDR3 reads CSVETATYEQYF.

This rearrangement joins TRBV7-9 to TRBJ2-1; TCRdb selects TRBD1, and the lack of DNA leaves this call unchecked. Germline CDR1 is SEHNR and CDR2 is FQNEAQ (reference sequence). The CDR3 covers 13 residues. The CDR3: CASSSPPGDEQFF. The variable domain in full, with the rest retrieved from reference TRBV7-9 and TRBJ2-1, is DTGVSQNPRHKITKRGQNVTFRCDPISEHNRLYWYRQTLGQGPEFLTYFQNEAQLEKSRLLSDRFSAERPKGSFSTLEIQRTEQGDSAMYLCASSSPPGDEQFFGPGTRLTVL.

The chain links TRBV6-5 to TRBJ1-1; the D call from TCRdb, TRBD1, cannot be confirmed without DNA. Germline lookup yields CDR1 MNHEY and CDR2 SVGAGI. This CDR3 is built from 13 residues. The CDR3 sequence: CASRAGGNTEAFF.

The V gene is TRBV10-3, the J gene TRBJ2-1; TCRdb proposes TRBD2, but this gene call is untestable without DNA. Germline assignment: CDR1 ENHRY and CDR2 SYGVKD. The CDR3 covers 16 residues. This CDR3 reads CAISDQASGGANEQFF.

This sequence joins TRBV7-9 and TRBJ2-5; TCRdb outputs TRBD2, but without DNA this stays unchecked. Germline values: CDR1 SEHNR, CDR2 FQNEAQ (reference sequence). The CDR3 has 15 residues. This chain's CDR3 is CASSLDAGLQETQYF. The variable domain in full, with the rest retrieved from reference TRBV7-9 and TRBJ2-5, is DTGVSQNPRHKITKRGQNVTFRCDPISEHNRLYWYRQTLGQGPEFLTYFQNEAQLEKSRLLSDRFSAERPKGSFSTLEIQRTEQGDSAMYLCASSLDAGLQETQYFGPGTRLLVL.

The CDR3 is CSVDWDYNEQFF. V is TRBV29-1 and J is TRBJ2-1. Germline V gene lookup returns CDR1 SQVTM and CDR2 ANQGSEA. The CDR3 is 12 amino acids.

The chain combines TRBV29-1 with TRBJ1-4; the TCRdb call, TRBD1, lacks DNA for checking. The CDR3 consists of 14 residues. Per germline, CDR1 SQVTM and CDR2 ANQGSEA. The CDR3: CSVVFRDVGEKLFF. The variable domain in full, completed from reference TRBV29-1 and TRBJ1-4, reads SAVISQKPSRDICQRGTSLTIQCQVDSQVTMMFWYRQQPGQSLTLIATANQGSEATYESGFVIDKFPISRPNLTFSTLTVSNMSPEDSSIYLCSVVFRDVGEKLFFGSGTQLSVL.

CDR3 in amino acids: CASSQTPGQINEKLFF. V is TRBV28 and J is TRBJ1-4; TCRdb reports TRBD1, a call that lacks DNA to check it against. The CDR3 is 16 residues long. Germline CDR1 MDHEN, CDR2 SYDVKM.

The chain joins TRBV30 to TRBJ2-7; TCRdb calls TRBD1, which cannot be checked without DNA. Germline V gene lookup returns CDR1 GTSNPN and CDR2 SVGIG (reference sequence). The CDR3 contains 11 residues. CDR3 loop: CAGTGSYEQYF. Full variable domain (outside the CDR3, taken from reference TRBV30 and TRBJ2-7): SQTIHQWPATLVQPVGSPLSLECTVEGTSNPNLYWYRQAAGRGLQLLFYSVGIGQISSEVPQNLSASRPQDRQFILSSKKLLLSDSGFYLCAGTGSYEQYFGPGTRLTVT.

The chain couples TRBV5-1 to TRBJ2-7. CDR1 is SGHRS and CDR2 is YFSETQ in the germline V gene. CDR3 size: 11 residues. CDR3 residues: CASRLEREQYF.

The gene calls are TRBV12-3 or TRBV12-4 and TRBJ1-5. The CDR3 runs to 14 residues. CDR3 region: CASTHGWSNQPQHF.

This chain uses TRBV20-1 with TRBJ1-1; TCRdb's D gene call, TRBD1, goes unchecked for lack of DNA. Per germline, CDR1 DFQATT and CDR2 SNEGSKA (reference sequence). This CDR3 region has 16 residues. CDR3 sequence: CSARGDTLRWDTEAFF.

The rearrangement joins TRBV5-6 to TRBJ2-1; TCRdb designates TRBD2, a call that cannot be tested without DNA. Germline CDR1 reads SGHDT; CDR2 reads YYEEEE. The length of the CDR3 is 15 residues. The CDR3 reads CASSLWASGMDEQFF.

The chain uses TRBV12-5 and TRBJ1-2; there is no DNA to check the TCRdb D call of TRBD1. CDR1 LGHNT and CDR2 FRNRAP come from the germline V gene. The CDR3 runs to 12 residues. Here the CDR3 reads CASGTGTAGYAF.